These 20 T cell receptor beta chains were all obtained from the same sample, sequenced in a study of identical twins (dated by TCRdb to 2016 to 2017). The library was obtained by 5' RACE. The sample was run on an Illumina HiSeq 2000. TCRdb's own reprocessing of the public reads used fastp at Q25 and MiXCR and kept productive beta chains. Rows matching on CDR3 protein sequence are summarized as one entry with the most common DNA and genes. Across this sample there are hundreds of thousands of distinct CDR3 sequences, with 8.6% seen only once. The ten biggest clones cover 0.98% of the sample. The same data also went into a second study, on yellow fever vaccine responses in identical twins.

Sequencing was done on a sample of PBMCs. All receptors derive from a woman younger than 30 in good health.

J is TRBJ1-2 and V is TRBV6-1, with 9 bases identical to TRBD1. The germline V gene encodes CDR1 MNHNS and CDR2 SASEGT. The CDR3 runs to 14 residues. The V segment lost 9 bases and the J segment 4 bases; nucleotides outside the gene matches: 9. The CDR3, as DNA: TGTGCCAGTGGTGGGACAGGGAGTACCTATGGCTACACCTTC. This sequence encodes CASGGTGSTYGYTF.

This clonotype has a handful of counts. The gene calls are TRBV7-9 and TRBJ2-5, with D perhaps matching TRBD1 (5 bases). Germline CDR1 and CDR2: SEHNR and FQNEAQ (reference sequence). Trimming cost V 4 bases and J 1 base, with 13 bases left between them. The CDR3 runs to 15 residues. The CDR3 coding sequence is TGTGCCAGCAGCTGGGGCCTTCCGAGCCAAGAGACCCAGTACTTC. This codes for CASSWGLPSQETQYF.

This clonotype was observed many times. J is TRBJ2-7 and V is TRBV29-1, with D unclear. This CDR3 has 14 amino acids. Deletions cut 1 base from V and 0 bases from J, with 10 bases between. CDR1 SQVTM and CDR2 ANQGSEA come from the germline V gene. The CDR3 nucleotides read TGCAGCGTTGAAGGGGATGCTATCTCCTACGAGCAGTACTTC. It specifies CSVEGDAISYEQYF.

This clonotype was counted many times. The genes are TRBV5-6 and TRBJ2-3; no clear D gene. Trimming shortened V by 1 base and J by 2 bases, and 17 bases separated the two germline ends. The CDR3 loop spans 17 amino acids. CDR1 and CDR2 from the germline V gene are SGHDT and YYEEEE. CDR3: CASSLSSSSGPTDTQYF. The CDR3 DNA follows: TGTGCCAGCAGCTTGTCTTCTTCGAGTGGCCCCACAGATACGCAGTATTTT.

This clonotype was counted a few times. The V gene is TRBV30, the J gene TRBJ2-3; no clear D gene. CDR3 length equals 13 residues. Germline V CDR1 and CDR2: GTSNPN, SVGIG (reference sequence). Trimming stripped 3 bases from V and 1 base from J, with 8 bases between. CDR3 DNA: TGTGCCTGGAGGGGGTCGGGCACAGATACGCAGTATTTT. The encoded protein is CAWRGSGTDTQYF.

This clonotype was counted a few times. The chain employs TRBV6-2 or TRBV6-3 and TRBJ2-1, with D perhaps TRBD2 (5 bases). The CDR3 is made up of 18 amino acids. Germline V CDR1 and CDR2: MNHEY, SVGEGT. Trimming cost V 0 bases and J 0 bases, with 15 bases left between them. CDR3 sequence: CASSYSIVRVSSYNEQFF. In DNA, the CDR3 is TGTGCCAGCAGTTACTCGATCGTGAGGGTCAGCTCCTACAATGAGCAGTTCTTC.

This clonotype was recorded a few times. The rearrangement joins TRBV6-1 to TRBJ2-7; TRBD2 matches at 11 bases. The CDR3 extends over 14 amino acids. The junction had 4 bases not matched to a gene; V was cut back by 6 bases and J by 3 bases. Germline CDR1 MNHNS, CDR2 SASEGT. CDR3 nucleotides: TGTGCCAGCAGGGCGGGGACTAGCGGCTACGAGCAGTACTTC. It is translated as CASRAGTSGYEQYF.

The rearrangement links TRBV27 to TRBJ2-1; the D gene is possibly TRBD2 (6 bases). This CDR3 contains 14 residues. V gave up 3 bases and J gave up 7 bases, with 13 bases separating them. From germline, CDR1 is MNHEY and CDR2 SMNVEV (reference sequence). The CDR3 DNA follows: TGTGCCAGCAGTTTGCAGGGAGGAGGGAATGAGCAGTTCTTC. It codes for CASSLQGGGNEQFF.

Many counts were recorded for this clonotype. The rearrangement links TRBV7-2 to TRBJ2-3; D is possibly TRBD1 (6 bases). Germline assignment: CDR1 SGHTA and CDR2 FQGNSA. With 4 bases removed from V and 1 base from J, the gap between germline ends came to 15 bases. This CDR3 has 16 residues. CDR3: CASSSDRSPGTDTQYF. The CDR3 coding sequence is TGTGCCAGCAGCTCCGACAGGAGCCCGGGCACAGATACGCAGTATTTT.

This clonotype was observed many times. The chain employs TRBV5-1 and TRBJ2-2, with unresolved D. Trimming removed 0 bases at V and 0 bases at J, with 6 bases between. The CDR3 consists of 15 residues. CDR1 is SGHRS, CDR2 YFSETQ, per germline. CDR3 sequence reads: CASSLALPNTGELFF. As DNA, the CDR3 is TGCGCCAGCAGCTTGGCGCTCCCGAACACCGGGGAGCTGTTTTTT.

There are a few counts of this clonotype. The J gene is TRBJ2-2, the V gene TRBV20-1, with TRBD1 as a possible D gene (5 bases). Trimming removed 0 bases at V and 6 bases at J, with 8 bases between. The CDR3 spans 13 residues. Germline V gene sequence: CDR1 DFQATT, CDR2 SNEGSKA (reference sequence). The CDR3 DNA sequence: TGCAGTGCTAGAGAGGAAGGGGCCGGGGAGCTGTTTTTT. Translation: CSAREEGAGELFF.

The rearrangement uses TRBV5-1 and TRBJ2-2; unclear D gene. V shed 0 bases and J shed 10 bases, with 13 bases lying between them. The CDR3 has 14 residues. Germline-derived CDR1 and CDR2 are SGHRS and YFSETQ. The CDR3 sequence: CASSLVSAGVELFF. As DNA, the CDR3 is TGCGCCAGCAGCTTGGTCTCCGCTGGGGTGGAGCTGTTTTTT.

This clonotype was counted many times. The J gene is TRBJ2-5, the V gene TRBV12-3 or TRBV12-4; 14 bases agree with TRBD2. V trimming: 6 bases; J trimming: 4 bases; junction bases outside the gene matches: 7. The length of the CDR3 is 16 residues. The CDR3 reads CASSLGGLAGGETQYF. The CDR3 nucleotides read TGTGCCAGCAGCCTCGGTGGACTAGCGGGAGGAGAGACCCAGTACTTC.

This clonotype was observed many times. CDR3 loop: CASSFGTGEVGDTQYF. CDR3 nucleotides: TGTGCCAGCAGCTTCGGGACAGGGGAGGTGGGAGATACGCAGTATTTT. The gene calls are TRBV5-6 and TRBJ2-3, with 10 bases aligning to TRBD1. The CDR3 extends over 16 amino acids. After removal of 2 bases from V and 5 bases from J, the junction contained 8 bases not matched to a gene. The germline CDR1 and CDR2 sequences are SGHDT and YYEEEE.

This clonotype turned up a few times. This chain links TRBV11-2 with TRBJ2-1; D is ambiguous. The V end was cut by 5 bases, the J end by 7 bases, with 9 bases between. Germline assignment: CDR1 SGHAT and CDR2 FQNNGV. CDR3 length: 12 amino acids. CDR3 residues: CASSRSRNEQFF. In DNA, the CDR3 is TGTGCCAGCAGCCGGAGTCGGAATGAGCAGTTCTTC.

V usage is TRBV12-3 or TRBV12-4 and J usage is TRBJ2-3, with 9 bases lining up with TRBD2. Unmatched junction bases numbered 18, after V lost 5 bases and J lost 0 bases. The CDR3 extends over 20 amino acids. CDR3 in amino acids: CASSKRGRLAGSSSTDTQYF. The CDR3 DNA is TGTGCCAGCAGTAAAAGGGGGAGGCTAGCGGGGAGCTCTAGCACAGATACGCAGTATTTT.

A few counts support this clonotype. This chain uses TRBV9 with TRBJ1-2; TRBD1 aligns across 8 bases. The length of the CDR3 is 14 residues. Germline CDR1 SGDLS, CDR2 YYNGEE. Trimming took 3 bases from V and 5 from J; bases not matched to a gene: 6. The CDR3, as DNA: TGTGCCAGCAGCGAGGACAGGGCGGATTATGGCTACACCTTC. This gives the protein CASSEDRADYGYTF.

The chain couples TRBV5-1 to TRBJ2-1; perhaps TRBD2 as D (5 bases). The V end lost 4 bases, the J end lost 4 bases, and 9 bases lay between the germline ends. The CDR3 is 13 residues long. CDR1 is SGHRS, CDR2 YFSETQ, per germline. The CDR3 loop reads CASSDSEYNEQFF. DNA for the CDR3: TGCGCCAGCAGCGATAGCGAATACAATGAGCAGTTCTTC.

This clonotype was counted a few times. The chain uses TRBV12-3 or TRBV12-4 and TRBJ2-4, with unresolved D. The length of the CDR3 is 15 residues. V was pared by 1 base and J by 2 bases, with 9 bases between. This CDR3 is CASSLEVLTKNIQYF. The CDR3 coding sequence is TGTGCCAGCAGTTTAGAAGTTCTTACCAAAAACATTCAGTACTTC.

V is TRBV14 and J is TRBJ2-7; 12 positions agree with TRBD2. CDR3 length equals 16 residues. Looked up from germline, CDR1 is SGHDN and CDR2 is FVKESK. With 4 bases clipped from V and 6 bases from J, the junction kept 10 bases outside the gene matches. CDR3 nucleotides: TGTGCCAGCAGCCTTTCTTGGACTAGCGGGATCGTCGAGCAGTACTTC. Translated: CASSLSWTSGIVEQYF.